A selection of T cell receptor beta chains follows, all from one sample in a study of T-cell memory formation after mild COVID-19. TCRdb reprocessed the 5' RACE reads with MiXCR, giving one entry per CDR3 protein. This table has hundreds of thousands of distinct CDR3 sequences, roughly 21% appearing once. The sample taken for sequencing was PBMCs or a T cell subset sorted from them (not recorded which). The source of these receptors is an adult woman who had mild COVID-19 (a few samples of this study predate the infection). Cell type and time point are not known. Both conserved end residues are part of each CDR3. D genes are given only for firm matches. A clone size is listed for some rows: how often the clone was seen (once, few, many), or a class if it is expanded.

clone_size: few
j_call: TRBJ2-2
d_call: TRBD2
v_call: TRBV5-6
cdr3_aa: CASSLSKVAGQPYPNTGELFF
cdr3_nt: TGTGCCAGCAGCTTGTCTAAGGTAGCGGGCCAACCCTATCCGAACACCGGGGAGCTGTTTTTT

clone_size: few
j_call: TRBJ1-1
d_call: NA
v_call: TRBV20-1
cdr3_aa: CSASQPQNTEAFF
cdr3_nt: TGCAGTGCTAGTCAGCCTCAGAACACTGAAGCTTTCTTT

clone_size: few
j_call: TRBJ1-4
d_call: NA
v_call: TRBV3-1
cdr3_aa: CASSLQGGDEKLFF
cdr3_nt: TGTGCCAGCAGCCTCCAGGGAGGGGATGAAAAACTGTTTTTT

clone_size: few
j_call: TRBJ1-2
d_call: TRBD1
v_call: TRBV19
cdr3_aa: CASSPGDRGNYGYTF
cdr3_nt: TGTGCCAGTAGTCCGGGGGACAGAGGCAACTATGGCTACACCTTC

clone_size: few
j_call: TRBJ2-3
d_call: TRBD1
v_call: TRBV5-1
cdr3_aa: CASSTTGATDTQYF
cdr3_nt: TGCGCCAGCAGCACGACAGGGGCCACAGATACGCAGTATTTT

clone_size: NA
j_call: TRBJ2-7
d_call: TRBD2
v_call: TRBV7-6
cdr3_aa: CASSLEGVAGDYEQYF
cdr3_nt: TGTGCCAGCAGCTTAGAGGGGGTAGCGGGGGACTACGAGCAGTACTTC

clone_size: NA
j_call: TRBJ2-5
d_call: NA
v_call: TRBV7-8
cdr3_aa: CASSPRIAQGPGETQYF
cdr3_nt: TGTGCCAGCAGCCCCCGGATAGCTCAGGGTCCGGGAGAGACCCAGTACTTC

clone_size: many
j_call: TRBJ2-7
d_call: TRBD1
v_call: TRBV27
cdr3_aa: CASSLGQGITYEQYF
cdr3_nt: TGTGCCAGCAGTTTAGGACAGGGGATTACCTACGAGCAGTACTTC

clone_size: NA
j_call: TRBJ2-7
d_call: TRBD1
v_call: TRBV20-1
cdr3_aa: CSARDPTGARDEQYF
cdr3_nt: TGCAGTGCTAGAGATCCGACAGGGGCCAGGGACGAGCAGTACTTC

clone_size: NA
j_call: TRBJ1-2
d_call: NA
v_call: TRBV5-1
cdr3_aa: CASSSSGASTNYGYTF
cdr3_nt: TGCGCCAGCAGCTCCTCCGGGGCGAGCACTAACTATGGCTACACCTTC

clone_size: NA
j_call: TRBJ1-4
d_call: NA
v_call: TRBV27
cdr3_aa: CASSRGASELFF
cdr3_nt: TGTGCCAGCAGCCGGGGCGCATCGGAACTGTTTTTT

clone_size: NA
j_call: TRBJ1-1
d_call: TRBD1
v_call: TRBV6-2/TRBV6-3
cdr3_aa: CASSYGDRGTPFF
cdr3_nt: TGTGCCAGCAGTTATGGGGACAGGGGGACCCCTTTCTTT

clone_size: NA
j_call: TRBJ2-5
d_call: TRBD2
v_call: TRBV30
cdr3_aa: CAWSTRTSGSIGETQYF
cdr3_nt: TGTGCCTGGAGTACCCGGACTAGCGGGAGTATAGGGGAGACCCAGTACTTC

clone_size: once
j_call: TRBJ1-1
d_call: NA
v_call: TRBV3-1
cdr3_aa: CASSHNPGSGAEAFF
cdr3_nt: TGTGCCAGCAGCCACAACCCAGGGTCTGGCGCTGAAGCTTTCTTT

clone_size: NA
j_call: TRBJ2-3
d_call: TRBD2
v_call: TRBV5-6
cdr3_aa: CASSASGRATWNTQYF
cdr3_nt: TGTGCCAGCAGCGCAAGCGGGAGGGCCACGTGGAATACGCAGTATTTT

clone_size: NA
j_call: TRBJ1-1
d_call: NA
v_call: TRBV18
cdr3_aa: CASSPEGGTEAFF
cdr3_nt: TGTGCCAGCAGTCCCGAGGGGGGCACTGAAGCTTTCTTT

clone_size: NA
j_call: TRBJ2-3
d_call: TRBD2
v_call: TRBV12-3/TRBV12-4
cdr3_aa: CASSSSWALAGDPTDTQYF
cdr3_nt: TGTGCCAGCAGTTCCTCTTGGGCACTAGCGGGGGACCCCACAGATACGCAGTATTTT

clone_size: few
j_call: TRBJ2-7
d_call: NA
v_call: TRBV12-3/TRBV12-4
cdr3_aa: CASSSFSYEQYF
cdr3_nt: TGTGCCAGCAGTTCCTTTTCCTACGAGCAGTACTTC

clone_size: NA
j_call: TRBJ1-6
d_call: TRBD1
v_call: TRBV2
cdr3_aa: CASSRDRNSPLHF
cdr3_nt: TGTGCCAGCAGCCGGGACAGAAATTCACCCCTCCACTTT

clone_size: NA
j_call: TRBJ2-7
d_call: NA
v_call: TRBV7-9
cdr3_aa: CASSIVHEQYF
cdr3_nt: TGTGCCAGCAGCATCGTTCACGAGCAGTACTTC

clone_size: NA
j_call: TRBJ1-1
d_call: NA
v_call: TRBV20-1
cdr3_aa: CSAWYVRRSTEAFF
cdr3_nt: TGCAGTGCCTGGTACGTCAGACGGTCCACTGAAGCTTTCTTT

clone_size: NA
j_call: TRBJ2-2
d_call: TRBD2
v_call: TRBV6-5
cdr3_aa: CASSYSLAVPEELFF
cdr3_nt: TGTGCCAGCAGTTACTCACTAGCGGTACCGGAGGAGCTGTTTTTT

clone_size: NA
j_call: TRBJ1-5
d_call: TRBD1
v_call: TRBV30
cdr3_aa: CAWKDREFNQPQHF
cdr3_nt: TGTGCCTGGAAGGACAGGGAATTCAATCAGCCCCAGCATTTT

clone_size: NA
j_call: TRBJ1-1
d_call: NA
v_call: TRBV7-9
cdr3_aa: CASGVVTNTEAFF
cdr3_nt: TGTGCCAGCGGAGTAGTTACGAACACTGAAGCTTTCTTT

clone_size: NA
j_call: TRBJ2-3
d_call: NA
v_call: TRBV7-9
cdr3_aa: CASSLRGVGDTQYF
cdr3_nt: TGTGCCAGCAGCTTACGGGGAGTTGGAGATACGCAGTATTTT

clone_size: NA
j_call: TRBJ1-3
d_call: NA
v_call: TRBV9
cdr3_aa: CASSVDGTLGNTIYF
cdr3_nt: TGTGCCAGCAGCGTAGATGGGACCCTCGGAAACACCATATATTTT

clone_size: NA
j_call: TRBJ2-6
d_call: NA
v_call: TRBV6-5
cdr3_aa: CASSYDPPRTALPSSGANVLTF
cdr3_nt: TGTGCCAGCAGTTACGACCCCCCTCGGACAGCCCTCCCTTCTTCTGGGGCCAACGTCCTGACTTTC

clone_size: NA
j_call: TRBJ1-5
d_call: NA
v_call: TRBV6-2/TRBV6-3
cdr3_aa: CASSYLQGSNQPQHF
cdr3_nt: TGTGCCAGCAGTTACTTACAGGGTAGCAATCAGCCCCAGCATTTT

clone_size: few
j_call: TRBJ2-3
d_call: NA
v_call: TRBV24-1
cdr3_aa: CATSEPGLSTDTQYF
cdr3_nt: TGTGCCACCAGTGAGCCGGGACTTAGCACAGATACGCAGTATTTT

clone_size: few
j_call: TRBJ1-1
d_call: TRBD1
v_call: TRBV28
cdr3_aa: CASSFLGQGAFF
cdr3_nt: TGTGCCAGCAGTTTTTTAGGACAGGGTGCTTTCTTT

clone_size: NA
j_call: TRBJ2-5
d_call: TRBD2
v_call: TRBV7-2
cdr3_aa: CASSPRAGEWGETQYF
cdr3_nt: TGTGCCAGCAGCCCCCGAGCGGGAGAGTGGGGGGAGACCCAGTACTTC

clone_size: NA
j_call: TRBJ1-2
d_call: TRBD1
v_call: TRBV5-6
cdr3_aa: CASSLNHRGPGNYGYTF
cdr3_nt: TGTGCCAGCAGCTTGAATCACAGGGGGCCTGGCAACTATGGCTACACCTTC

clone_size: few
j_call: TRBJ1-2
d_call: NA
v_call: TRBV3-1
cdr3_aa: CASSRDTSVNGYTF
cdr3_nt: TGTGCCAGCAGCCGGGACACCTCAGTCAATGGCTACACCTTC